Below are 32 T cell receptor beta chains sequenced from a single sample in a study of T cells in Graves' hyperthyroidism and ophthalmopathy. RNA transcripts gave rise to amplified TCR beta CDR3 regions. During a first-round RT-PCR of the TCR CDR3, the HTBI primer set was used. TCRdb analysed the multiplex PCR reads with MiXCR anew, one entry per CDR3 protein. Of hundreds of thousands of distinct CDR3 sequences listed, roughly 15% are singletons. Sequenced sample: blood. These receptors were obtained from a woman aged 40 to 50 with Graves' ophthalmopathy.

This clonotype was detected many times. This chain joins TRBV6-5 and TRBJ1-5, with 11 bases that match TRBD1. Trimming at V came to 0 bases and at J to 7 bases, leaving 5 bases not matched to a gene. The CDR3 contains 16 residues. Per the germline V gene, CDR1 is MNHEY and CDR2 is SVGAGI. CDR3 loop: CASSYSGQGEIQPQHF. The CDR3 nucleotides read TGTGCCAGCAGTTACTCGGGACAGGGGGAAATCCAGCCCCAGCATTTT.

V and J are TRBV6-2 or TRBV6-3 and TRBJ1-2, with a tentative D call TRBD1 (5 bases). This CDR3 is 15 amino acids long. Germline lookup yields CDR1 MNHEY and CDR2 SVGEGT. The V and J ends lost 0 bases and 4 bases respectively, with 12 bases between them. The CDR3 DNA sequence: TGTGCCAGCAGTTACTCTCCGGACACGATCTATGGCTACACCTTC. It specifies CASSYSPDTIYGYTF.

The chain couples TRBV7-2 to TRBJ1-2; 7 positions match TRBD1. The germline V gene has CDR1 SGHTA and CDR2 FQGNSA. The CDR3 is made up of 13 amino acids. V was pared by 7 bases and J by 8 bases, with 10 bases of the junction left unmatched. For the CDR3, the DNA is TGTGCCAGCAACCTGAGACAGGGAGGCGGCTACACCTTC. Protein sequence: CASNLRQGGGYTF.

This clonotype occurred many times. Written as DNA, the CDR3 is TGTGCCAGCAGTTTAATCCAGGGGTACGAGCAGTACTTC. Its protein product is CASSLIQGYEQYF. The chain employs TRBV28 and TRBJ2-7; perhaps TRBD1 as D (6 bases). This CDR3 is 13 amino acids long. The V end lost 2 bases, the J end lost 4 bases, and 9 bases lay between the germline ends. Germline values: CDR1 MDHEN, CDR2 SYDVKM.

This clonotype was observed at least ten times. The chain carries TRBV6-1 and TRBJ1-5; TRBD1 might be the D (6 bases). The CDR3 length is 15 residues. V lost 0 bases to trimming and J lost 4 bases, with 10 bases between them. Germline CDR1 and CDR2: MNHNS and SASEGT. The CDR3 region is CASSEAKGGNQPQHF. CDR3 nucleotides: TGTGCCAGCAGTGAAGCTAAAGGGGGGAATCAGCCCCAGCATTTT.

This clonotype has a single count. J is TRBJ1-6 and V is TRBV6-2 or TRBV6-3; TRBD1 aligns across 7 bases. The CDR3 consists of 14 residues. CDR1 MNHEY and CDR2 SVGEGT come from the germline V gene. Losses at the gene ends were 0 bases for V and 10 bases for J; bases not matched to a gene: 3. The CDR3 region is CASSYSTGLSPLHF. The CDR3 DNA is TGTGCCAGCAGTTACTCGACAGGGCTCTCACCCCTCCACTTT.

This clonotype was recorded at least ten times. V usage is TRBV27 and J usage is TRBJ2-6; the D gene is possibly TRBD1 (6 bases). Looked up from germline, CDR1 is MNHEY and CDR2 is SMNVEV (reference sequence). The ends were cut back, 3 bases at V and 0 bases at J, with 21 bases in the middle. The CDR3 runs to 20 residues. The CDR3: CASSLQRGGILISGANVLTF. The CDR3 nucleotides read TGTGCCAGCAGTTTGCAAAGAGGGGGTATTCTTATCTCTGGGGCCAACGTCCTGACTTTC.

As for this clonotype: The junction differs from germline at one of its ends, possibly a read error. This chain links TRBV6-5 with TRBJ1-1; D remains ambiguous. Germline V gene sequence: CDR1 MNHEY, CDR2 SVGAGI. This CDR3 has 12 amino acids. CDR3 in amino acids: CASSYSNTVAFF. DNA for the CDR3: TGTGCCAGCAGTTACTCAAACACTGTAGCTTTCTTT.

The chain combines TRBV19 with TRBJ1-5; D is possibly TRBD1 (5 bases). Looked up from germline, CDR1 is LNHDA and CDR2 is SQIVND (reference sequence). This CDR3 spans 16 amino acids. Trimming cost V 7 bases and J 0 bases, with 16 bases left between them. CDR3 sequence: CASMTSAGYSNQPQHF. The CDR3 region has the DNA TGTGCCAGTATGACGTCCGCAGGGTATAGCAATCAGCCCCAGCATTTT.

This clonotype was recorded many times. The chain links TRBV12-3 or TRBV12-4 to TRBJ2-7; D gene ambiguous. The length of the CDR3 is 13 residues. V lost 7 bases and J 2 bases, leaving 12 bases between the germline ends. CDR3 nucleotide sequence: TGTGCCAGCACCTTCGGGCGGACCTACGAGCAGTACTTC. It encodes CASTFGRTYEQYF.

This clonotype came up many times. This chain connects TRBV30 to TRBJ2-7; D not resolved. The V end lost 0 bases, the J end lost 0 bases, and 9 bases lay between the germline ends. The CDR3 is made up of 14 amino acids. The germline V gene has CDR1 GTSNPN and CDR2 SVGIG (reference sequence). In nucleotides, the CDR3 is TGTGCCTGGAGTGTTGTAGGAAACTCCTACGAGCAGTACTTC. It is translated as CAWSVVGNSYEQYF.

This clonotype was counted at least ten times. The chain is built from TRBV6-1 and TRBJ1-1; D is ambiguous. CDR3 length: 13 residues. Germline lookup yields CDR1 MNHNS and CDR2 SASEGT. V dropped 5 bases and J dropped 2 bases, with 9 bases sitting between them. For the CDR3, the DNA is TGTGCCAGCAGTACCAACAGCAACACTGAAGCTTTCTTT. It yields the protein CASSTNSNTEAFF.

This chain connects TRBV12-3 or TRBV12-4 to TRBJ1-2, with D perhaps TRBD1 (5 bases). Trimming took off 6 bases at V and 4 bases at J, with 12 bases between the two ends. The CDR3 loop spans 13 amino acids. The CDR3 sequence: CASSTYGTYGYTF. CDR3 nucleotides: TGTGCCAGCAGCACCTACGGGACCTATGGCTACACCTTC.

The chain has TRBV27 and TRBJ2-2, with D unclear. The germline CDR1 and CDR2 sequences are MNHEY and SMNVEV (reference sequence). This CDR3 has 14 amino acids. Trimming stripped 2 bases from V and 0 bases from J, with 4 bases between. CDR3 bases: TGTGCCAGCAGTTTAAAACCGAACACCGGGGAGCTGTTTTTT. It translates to CASSLKPNTGELFF.

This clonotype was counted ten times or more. The DNA of the CDR3 is TGCAGCGTCCAAACGGGGGACACCTACGAGCAGTACTTC. Translated: CSVQTGDTYEQYF. The J gene is TRBJ2-7, the V gene TRBV29-1, with D perhaps matching TRBD1 or TRBD2 (6 bases each). The V gene's germline CDR1 is SQVTM and CDR2 ANQGSEA. V lost 6 bases, J lost 2 bases, and 14 bases lay in between. The CDR3 runs to 13 residues.

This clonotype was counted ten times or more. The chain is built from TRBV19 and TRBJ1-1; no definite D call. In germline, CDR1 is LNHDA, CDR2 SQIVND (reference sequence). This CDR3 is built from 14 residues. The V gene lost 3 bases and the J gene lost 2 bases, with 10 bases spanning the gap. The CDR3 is CASSIWTVNTEAFF. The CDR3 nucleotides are TGTGCCAGTAGTATTTGGACGGTTAACACTGAAGCTTTCTTT.

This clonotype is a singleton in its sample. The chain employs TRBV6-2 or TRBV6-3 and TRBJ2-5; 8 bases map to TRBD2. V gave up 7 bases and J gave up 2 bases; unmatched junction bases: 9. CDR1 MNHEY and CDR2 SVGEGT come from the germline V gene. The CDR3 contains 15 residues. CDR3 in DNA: TGTGCCAGCATCAACCCGGGGGGGGATCAAGAGACCCAGTACTTC. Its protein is CASINPGGDQETQYF.

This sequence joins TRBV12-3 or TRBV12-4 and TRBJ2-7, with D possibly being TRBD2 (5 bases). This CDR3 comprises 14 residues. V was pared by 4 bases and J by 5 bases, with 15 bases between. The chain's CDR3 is CASSSRGIVNEQYF. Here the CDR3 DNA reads TGTGCCAGCAGTTCCCGAGGGATAGTCAACGAGCAGTACTTC.

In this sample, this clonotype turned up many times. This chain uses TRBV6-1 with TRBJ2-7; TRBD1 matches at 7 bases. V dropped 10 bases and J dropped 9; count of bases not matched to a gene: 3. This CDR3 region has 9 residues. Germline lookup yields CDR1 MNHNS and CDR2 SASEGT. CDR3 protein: CATRDRQYF. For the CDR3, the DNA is TGTGCCACCCGGGACAGGCAGTACTTC.

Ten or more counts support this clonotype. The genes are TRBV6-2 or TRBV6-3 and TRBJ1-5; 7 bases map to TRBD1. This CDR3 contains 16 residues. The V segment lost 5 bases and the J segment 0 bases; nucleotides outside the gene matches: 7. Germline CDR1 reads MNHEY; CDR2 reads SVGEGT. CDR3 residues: CASSPGGAYSNQPQHF. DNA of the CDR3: TGTGCCAGCAGTCCAGGGGGGGCTTATAGCAATCAGCCCCAGCATTTT.

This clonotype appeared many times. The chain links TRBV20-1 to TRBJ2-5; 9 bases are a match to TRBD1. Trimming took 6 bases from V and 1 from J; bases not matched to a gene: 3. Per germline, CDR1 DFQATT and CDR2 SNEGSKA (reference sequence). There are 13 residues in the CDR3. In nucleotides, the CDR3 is TGCAGTGCCACGGGACAGGGCCAAGAGACCCAGTACTTC. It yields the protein CSATGQGQETQYF.

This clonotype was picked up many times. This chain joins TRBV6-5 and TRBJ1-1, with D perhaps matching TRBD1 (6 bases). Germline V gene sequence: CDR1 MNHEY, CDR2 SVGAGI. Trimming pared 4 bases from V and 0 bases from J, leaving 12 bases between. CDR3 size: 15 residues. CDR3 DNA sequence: TGTGCCAGCAGTTCCAGGACAGATGTGAACACTGAAGCTTTCTTT. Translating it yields CASSSRTDVNTEAFF.

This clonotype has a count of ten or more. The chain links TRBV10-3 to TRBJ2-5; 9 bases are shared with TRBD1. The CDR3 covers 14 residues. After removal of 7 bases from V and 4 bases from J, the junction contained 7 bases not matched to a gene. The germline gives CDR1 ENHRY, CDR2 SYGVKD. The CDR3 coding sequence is TGTGCCATCACGCCGGGACAGGGCTCAGAGACCCAGTACTTC. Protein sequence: CAITPGQGSETQYF.

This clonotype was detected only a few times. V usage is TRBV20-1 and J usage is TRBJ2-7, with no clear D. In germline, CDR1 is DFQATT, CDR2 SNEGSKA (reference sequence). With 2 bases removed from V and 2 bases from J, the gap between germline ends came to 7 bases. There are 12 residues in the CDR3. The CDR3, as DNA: TGCAGTGCTAGAAAACGGACCTACGAGCAGTACTTC. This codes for CSARKRTYEQYF.

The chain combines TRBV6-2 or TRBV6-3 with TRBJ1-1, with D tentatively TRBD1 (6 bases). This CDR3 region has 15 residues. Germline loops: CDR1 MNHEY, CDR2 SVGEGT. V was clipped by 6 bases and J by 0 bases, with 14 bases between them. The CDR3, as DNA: TGTGCCAGCAGCCCGGACAGCCTTATGAACACTGAAGCTTTCTTT. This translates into CASSPDSLMNTEAFF.

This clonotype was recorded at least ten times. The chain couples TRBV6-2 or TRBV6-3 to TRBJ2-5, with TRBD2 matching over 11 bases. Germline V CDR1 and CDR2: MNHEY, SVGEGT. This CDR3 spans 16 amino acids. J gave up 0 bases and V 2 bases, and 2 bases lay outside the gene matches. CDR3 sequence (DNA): TGTGCCAGCAGTTACGGTAGCGGGAGGGACCAAGAGACCCAGTACTTC. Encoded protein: CASSYGSGRDQETQYF.

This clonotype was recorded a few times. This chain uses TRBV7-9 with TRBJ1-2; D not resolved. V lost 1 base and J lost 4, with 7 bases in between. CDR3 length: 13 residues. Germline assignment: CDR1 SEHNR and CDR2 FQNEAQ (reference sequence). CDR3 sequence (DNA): TGTGCCAGCAGCTTAGATGCGGGCTATGGCTACACCTTC. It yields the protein CASSLDAGYGYTF.

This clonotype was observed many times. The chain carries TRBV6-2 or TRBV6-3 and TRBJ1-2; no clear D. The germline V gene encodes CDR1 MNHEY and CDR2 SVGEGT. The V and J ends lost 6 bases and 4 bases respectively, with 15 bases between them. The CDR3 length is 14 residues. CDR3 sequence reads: CASSPIGITYGYTF. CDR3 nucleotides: TGTGCCAGCAGCCCTATAGGTATCACCTATGGCTACACCTTC.

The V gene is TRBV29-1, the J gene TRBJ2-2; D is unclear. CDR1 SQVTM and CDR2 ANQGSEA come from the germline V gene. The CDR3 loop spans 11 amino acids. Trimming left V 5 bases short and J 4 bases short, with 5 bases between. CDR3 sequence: CSVRFTGELFF. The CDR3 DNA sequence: TGCAGCGTTAGGTTCACCGGGGAGCTGTTTTTT.

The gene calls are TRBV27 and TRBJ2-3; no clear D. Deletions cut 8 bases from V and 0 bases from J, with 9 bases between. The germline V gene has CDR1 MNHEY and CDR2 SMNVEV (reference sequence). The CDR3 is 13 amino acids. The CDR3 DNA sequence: TGTGCCAGCGCCATGCAGAGCACAGATACGCAGTATTTT. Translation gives CASAMQSTDTQYF.

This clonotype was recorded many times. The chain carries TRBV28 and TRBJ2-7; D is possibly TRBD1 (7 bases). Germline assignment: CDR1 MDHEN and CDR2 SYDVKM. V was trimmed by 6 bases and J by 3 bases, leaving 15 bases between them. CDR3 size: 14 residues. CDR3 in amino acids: CASRTRQGGYEQYF. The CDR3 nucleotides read TGTGCCAGCAGGACTAGACAGGGCGGCTACGAGCAGTACTTC.

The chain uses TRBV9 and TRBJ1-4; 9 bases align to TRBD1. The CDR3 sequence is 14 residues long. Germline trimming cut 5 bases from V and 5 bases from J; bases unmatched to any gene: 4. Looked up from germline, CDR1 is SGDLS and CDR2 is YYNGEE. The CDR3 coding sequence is TGTGCCAGCAGTGCCGGGACAGGGAATGAAAAACTGTTTTTT. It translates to CASSAGTGNEKLFF.